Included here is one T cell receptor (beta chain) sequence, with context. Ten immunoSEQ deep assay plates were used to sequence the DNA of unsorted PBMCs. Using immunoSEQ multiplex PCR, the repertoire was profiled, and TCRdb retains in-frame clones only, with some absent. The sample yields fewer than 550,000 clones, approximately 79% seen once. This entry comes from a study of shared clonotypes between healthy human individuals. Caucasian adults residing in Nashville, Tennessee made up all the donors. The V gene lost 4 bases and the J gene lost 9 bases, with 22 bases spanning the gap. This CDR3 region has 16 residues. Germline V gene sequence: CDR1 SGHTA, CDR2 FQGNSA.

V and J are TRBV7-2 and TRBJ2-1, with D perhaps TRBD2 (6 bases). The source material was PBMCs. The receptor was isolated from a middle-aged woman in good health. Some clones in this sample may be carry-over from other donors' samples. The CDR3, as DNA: TGTGCCAGCAGCTCATGGGCTAGCGAGTTGATCGCTGAGCAGTTCTTC. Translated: CASSSWASELIAEQFF.